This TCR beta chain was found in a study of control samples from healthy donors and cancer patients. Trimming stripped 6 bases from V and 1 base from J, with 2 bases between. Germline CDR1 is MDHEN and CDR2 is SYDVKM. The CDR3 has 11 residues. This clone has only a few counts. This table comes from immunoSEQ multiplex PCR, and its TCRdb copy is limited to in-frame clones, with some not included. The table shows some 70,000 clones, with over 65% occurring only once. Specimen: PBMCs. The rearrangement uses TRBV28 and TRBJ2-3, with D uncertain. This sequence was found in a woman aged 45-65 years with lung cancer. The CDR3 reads CASRGTDTQYF. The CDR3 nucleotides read TGTGCCAGCAGGGGCACAGATACGCAGTATTTT.